The clone carrying this T cell receptor (beta chain) occurred a few times. The CDR3 sequence is 15 residues long. Between the trimmed V and J ends, which lost 3 bases and 6 bases, there was a span of 17 bases. Germline CDR1 and CDR2: MNHNS and SASEGT. This sample is drawn from a study of neoadjuvant anti-PD-1 for oral cavity cancer. The table came from immunoSEQ multiplex PCR; TCRdb's copy has only in-frame clones and leaves some out. The sample lists over 10,000 clones, roughly 60% seen once, with 2% to 2.5% in the top ten. The V gene is TRBV6-1, the J gene TRBJ1-1; unclear D gene. The sequences come from PBMCs, collected before nivolumab (anti-PD-1) treatment. The sequence was collected from a person between 40 and 79 years old with oral cavity squamous cell carcinoma. Here the CDR3 reads CASSDGYLLGAEAFF. The CDR3 region has the DNA TGTGCCAGCAGTGACGGATACCTCCTAGGCGCTGAAGCTTTCTTT.